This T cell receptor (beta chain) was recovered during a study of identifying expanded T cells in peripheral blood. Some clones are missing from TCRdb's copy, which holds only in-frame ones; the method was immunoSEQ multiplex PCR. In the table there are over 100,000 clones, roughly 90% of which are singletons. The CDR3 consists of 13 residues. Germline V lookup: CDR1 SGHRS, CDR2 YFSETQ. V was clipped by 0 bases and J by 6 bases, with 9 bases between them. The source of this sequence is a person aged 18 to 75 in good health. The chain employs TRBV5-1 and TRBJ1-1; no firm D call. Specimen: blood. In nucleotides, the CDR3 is TGCGCCAGCAGCTTGGGACCGAGGCCTGAAGCTTTCTTT. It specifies CASSLGPRPEAFF.